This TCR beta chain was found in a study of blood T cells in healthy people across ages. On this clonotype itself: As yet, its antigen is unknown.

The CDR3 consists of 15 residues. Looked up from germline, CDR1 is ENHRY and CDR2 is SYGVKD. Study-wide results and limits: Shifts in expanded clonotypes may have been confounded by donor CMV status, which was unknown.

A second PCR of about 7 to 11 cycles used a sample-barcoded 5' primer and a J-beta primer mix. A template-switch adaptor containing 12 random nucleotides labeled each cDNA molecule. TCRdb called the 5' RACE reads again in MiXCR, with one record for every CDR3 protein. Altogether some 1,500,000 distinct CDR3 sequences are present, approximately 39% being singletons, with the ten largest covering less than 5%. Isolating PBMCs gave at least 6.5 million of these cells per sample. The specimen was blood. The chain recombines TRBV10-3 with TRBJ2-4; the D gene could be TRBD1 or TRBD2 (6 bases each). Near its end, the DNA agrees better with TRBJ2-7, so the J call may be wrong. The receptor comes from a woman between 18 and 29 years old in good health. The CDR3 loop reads CAITRTGARSYEQYF. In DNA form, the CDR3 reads TGTGCCATCACCCGAACGGGGGCCAGGAGCTACGAGCAGTACTTC.